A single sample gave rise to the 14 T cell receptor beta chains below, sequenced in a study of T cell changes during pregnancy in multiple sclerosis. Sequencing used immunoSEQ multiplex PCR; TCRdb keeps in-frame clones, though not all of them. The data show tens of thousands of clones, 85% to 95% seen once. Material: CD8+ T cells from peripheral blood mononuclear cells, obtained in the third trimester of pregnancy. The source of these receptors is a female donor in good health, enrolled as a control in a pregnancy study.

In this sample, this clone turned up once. CDR3 region: CASSLGLAGLGEKLFF. The CDR3 region has the DNA TGTGCCAGCAGCTTAGGACTCGCTGGCTTAGGAGAAAAACTGTTTTTT. The rearrangement joins TRBV11-3 to TRBJ1-4; D is uncertain. The ends were cut back, 1 base at V and 8 bases at J, with 17 bases in the middle. CDR3 length: 16 residues. Germline V gene data show CDR1 as SGHNT and CDR2 as YENEEA. The entire variable domain, with the rest obtained from reference TRBV11-3 and TRBJ1-4, is as follows: EAGVVQSPRYKIIEKKQPVAFWCNPISGHNTLYWYLQNLGQGPELLIRYENEEAVDDSQLPKDRFSAERLKGVDSTLKIQPAELGDSAVYLCASSLGLAGLGEKLFFGSGTQLSVL.

DNA for the CDR3: TGTGCCAGCAGCCTTACAAATATCCCGGGACAGTTGCTCTATGGCTACACCTTC. Translation: CASSLTNIPGQLLYGYTF. The chain combines TRBV13 with TRBJ1-2, with 7 bases matching TRBD1. The V segment lost 5 bases and the J segment 4 bases; nucleotides outside the gene matches: 19. CDR3 length: 18 residues. The germline V gene encodes CDR1 PRHDT and CDR2 FYEKMQ (reference sequence).

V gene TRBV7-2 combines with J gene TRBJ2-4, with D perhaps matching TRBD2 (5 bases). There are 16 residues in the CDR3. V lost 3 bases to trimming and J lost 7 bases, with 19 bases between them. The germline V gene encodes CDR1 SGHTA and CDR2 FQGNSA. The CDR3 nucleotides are TGTGCCAGCAGCTTTGACGTCCGGGGTCTAAGGAACATTCAGTACTTC. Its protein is CASSFDVRGLRNIQYF. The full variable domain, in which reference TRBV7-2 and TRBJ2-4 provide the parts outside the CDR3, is GAGVSQSPSNKVTEKGKDVELRCDPISGHTALYWYRQSLGQGLEFLIYFQGNSAPDKSGLPSDRFSAERTGGSVSTLTIQRTQQEDSAVYLCASSFDVRGLRNIQYFGAGTRLSVL.

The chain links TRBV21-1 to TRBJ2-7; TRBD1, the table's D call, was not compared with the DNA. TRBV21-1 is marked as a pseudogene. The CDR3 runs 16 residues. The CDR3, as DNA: TGTGCCAGCAGCAAAGGGGAAGGACAGGGGGACCACGAGCAGTACTTC. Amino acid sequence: CASSKGEGQGDHEQYF.

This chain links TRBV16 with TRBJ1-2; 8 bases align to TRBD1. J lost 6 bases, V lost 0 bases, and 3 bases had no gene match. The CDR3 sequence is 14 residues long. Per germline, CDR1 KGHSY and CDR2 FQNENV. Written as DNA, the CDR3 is TGTGCCAGCAGCCAATCCCAGGGGGCGGATGGCTACACCTTC. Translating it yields CASSQSQGADGYTF.

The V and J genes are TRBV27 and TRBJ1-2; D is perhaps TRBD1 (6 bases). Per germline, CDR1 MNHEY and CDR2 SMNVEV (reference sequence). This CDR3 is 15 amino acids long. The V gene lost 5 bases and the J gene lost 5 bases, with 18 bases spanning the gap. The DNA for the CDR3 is TGTGCCAGCAGTCTATACCCCACCAGGGGATATGGCTACACCTTC. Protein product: CASSLYPTRGYGYTF.

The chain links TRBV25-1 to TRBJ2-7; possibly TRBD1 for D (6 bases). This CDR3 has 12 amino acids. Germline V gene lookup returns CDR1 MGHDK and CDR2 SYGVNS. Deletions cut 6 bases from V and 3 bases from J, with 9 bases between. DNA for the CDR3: TGTGCCAGCAGGGACAGCGGCTACGAGCAGTACTTC. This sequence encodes CASRDSGYEQYF.

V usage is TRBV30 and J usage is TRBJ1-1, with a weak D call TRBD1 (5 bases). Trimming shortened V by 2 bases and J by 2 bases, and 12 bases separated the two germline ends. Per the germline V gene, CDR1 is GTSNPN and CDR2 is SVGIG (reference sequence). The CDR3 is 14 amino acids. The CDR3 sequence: CAWSIRGGNTEAFF. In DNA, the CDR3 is TGTGCCTGGAGTATACGGGGGGGAAACACTGAAGCTTTCTTT.

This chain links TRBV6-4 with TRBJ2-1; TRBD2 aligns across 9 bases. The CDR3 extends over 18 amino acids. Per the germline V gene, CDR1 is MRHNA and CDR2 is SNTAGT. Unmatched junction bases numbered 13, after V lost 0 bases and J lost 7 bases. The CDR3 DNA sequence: TGTGCCAGCAGTGACTCGGTCGCTCCCGGGACTAGCCTTAATGAGCAGTTCTTC. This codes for CASSDSVAPGTSLNEQFF.

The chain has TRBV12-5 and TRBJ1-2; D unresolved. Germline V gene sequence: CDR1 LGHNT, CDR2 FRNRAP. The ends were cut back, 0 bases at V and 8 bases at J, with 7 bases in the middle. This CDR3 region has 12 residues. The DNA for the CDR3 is TGTGCTAGTGGTTTGGTGTGGGCGGGCTACACCTTC. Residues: CASGLVWAGYTF.

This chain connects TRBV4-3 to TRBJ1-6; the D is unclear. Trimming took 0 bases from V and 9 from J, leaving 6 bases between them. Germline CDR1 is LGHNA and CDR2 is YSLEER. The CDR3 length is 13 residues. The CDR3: CASSQDRGSPLHF. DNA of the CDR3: TGCGCCAGCAGCCAAGATCGGGGTTCACCCCTCCACTTT.

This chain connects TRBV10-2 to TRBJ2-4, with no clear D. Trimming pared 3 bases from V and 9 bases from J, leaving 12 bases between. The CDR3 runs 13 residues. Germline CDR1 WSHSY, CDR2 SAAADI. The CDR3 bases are TGCGCCAGCAGTGATTCTTCACTTGGCATTCAGTACTTC. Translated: CASSDSSLGIQYF.

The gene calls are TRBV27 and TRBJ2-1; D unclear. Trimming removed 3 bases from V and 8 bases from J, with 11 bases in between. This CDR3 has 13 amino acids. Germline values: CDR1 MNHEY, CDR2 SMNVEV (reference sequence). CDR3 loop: CASSLVGGHEQFF. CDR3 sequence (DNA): TGTGCCAGCAGTTTGGTTGGCGGCCATGAGCAGTTCTTC.

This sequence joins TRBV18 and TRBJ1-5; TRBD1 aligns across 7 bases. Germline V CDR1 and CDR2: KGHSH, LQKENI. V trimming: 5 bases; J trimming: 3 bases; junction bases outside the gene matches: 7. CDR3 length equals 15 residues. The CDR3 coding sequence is TGTGCCAGCTCAAACGACAGGGCCCCCAATCAGCCCCAGCATTTT. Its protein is CASSNDRAPNQPQHF.